This paragraph covers one TCR beta chain sequence. The data are from a study of control samples from healthy donors and cancer patients. TCRdb's table, derived via immunoSEQ multiplex PCR, lists solely in-frame clones and lacks some. The repertoire holds about 130,000 clones, with around 90% as singletons. The germline V gene encodes CDR1 SGHAT and CDR2 FQNNGV. V lost 1 base to trimming and J lost 4 bases, with 7 bases between them. This CDR3 is 14 amino acids long. The specimen was blood. The TCR comes from a man aged 35-49 years in good health. This chain links TRBV11-2 with TRBJ1-4; no clear D gene. CDR3 in DNA: TGTGCCAGCAGCTTAGCGGTTTATAATGAAAAACTGTTTTTT. Translated, it gives CASSLAVYNEKLFF.